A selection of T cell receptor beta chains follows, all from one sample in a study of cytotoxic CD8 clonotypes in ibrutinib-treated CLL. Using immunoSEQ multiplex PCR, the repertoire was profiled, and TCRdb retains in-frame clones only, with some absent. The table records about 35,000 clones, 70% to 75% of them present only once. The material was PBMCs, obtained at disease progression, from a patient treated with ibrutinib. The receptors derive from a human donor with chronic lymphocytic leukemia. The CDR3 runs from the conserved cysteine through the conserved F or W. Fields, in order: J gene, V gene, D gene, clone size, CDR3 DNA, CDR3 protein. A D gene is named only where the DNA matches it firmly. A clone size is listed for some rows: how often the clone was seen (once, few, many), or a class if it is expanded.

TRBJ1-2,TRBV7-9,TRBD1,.,TGTGCCAGCAGCCTCGGGACAGCCTATGGCTACACCTTC,CASSLGTAYGYTF
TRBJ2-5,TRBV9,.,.,TGTGCCAGCAGCGTCTCTCCCGTGCCGGGAGCCCAAGAGACCCAGTACTTC,CASSVSPVPGAQETQYF
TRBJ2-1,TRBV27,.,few,TGTGCCAGCAGCTCCAGGGGCCCGAGCTCCTACAATGAGCAGTTCTTC,CASSSRGPSSYNEQFF
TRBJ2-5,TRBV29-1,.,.,TGCAGCGTGCAACAAGAGACCCAGTACTTC,CSVQQETQYF
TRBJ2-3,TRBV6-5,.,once,TGTGCCAGCAGCTTAGGGCGATCTAGCACAGATACGCAGTATTTT,CASSLGRSSTDTQYF
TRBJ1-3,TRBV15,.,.,TGTGCCACCAGCAGAGATCGCGGGGTTACTGGAAACACCATATATTTT,CATSRDRGVTGNTIYF
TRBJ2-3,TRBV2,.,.,TGTGCCAGCAGGCAACTGGCGCTGAGCACAGATACGCAGTATTTT,CASRQLALSTDTQYF
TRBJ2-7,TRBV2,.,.,TGTGCCAGCAGGGGCGGGCGAATCTACGAGCAGTACTTC,CASRGGRIYEQYF
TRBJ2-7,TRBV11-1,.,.,TGTGCCAGCAGCCCGCAGAGAATCTACGAGCAGTACTTC,CASSPQRIYEQYF
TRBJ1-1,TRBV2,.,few,TGTGCCAGCCCAATCACAGGATGGATGAACACTGAAGCTTTCTTT,CASPITGWMNTEAFF
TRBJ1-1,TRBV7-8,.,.,TGTGCCAGCTTCCCCACGGATCTGGTCACTGAAGCTTTCTTT,CASFPTDLVTEAFF
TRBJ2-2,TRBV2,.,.,TGTGCCAGCAGTGTACTATCGAACACCGGGGAGCTGTTTTTT,CASSVLSNTGELFF
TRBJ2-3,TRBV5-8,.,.,TGTGCCAGCAGCTTGGCTGGGCGAAATACGCAGTATTTT,CASSLAGRNTQYF
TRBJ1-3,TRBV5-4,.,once,TGTGCCAGCAGCTCAGAACCTGCCTCTGGAAACACCATATATTTT,CASSSEPASGNTIYF
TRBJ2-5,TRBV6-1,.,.,TGTGCCAGCAGTGAATCCGTAAGCGGCCGTCAAGAGACCCAGTACTTC,CASSESVSGRQETQYF
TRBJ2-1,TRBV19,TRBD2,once,TGTGCCAGTAGTGAAGACTACGGGGGGAGCTCCTACAATGAGCAGTTCTTC,CASSEDYGGSSYNEQFF
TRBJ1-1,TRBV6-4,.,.,TGTGCCAGCAGTCGGACGGTGAACACTGAAGCTTTCTTT,CASSRTVNTEAFF
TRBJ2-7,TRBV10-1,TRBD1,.,TGCGCCAGCAGTCTAGGACAGGTGGGGGCCGAGCAGTACTTC,CASSLGQVGAEQYF
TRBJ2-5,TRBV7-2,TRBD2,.,TGTGCCAGCAGCCGGGGGGGTGAAGAGACCCAGTACTTC,CASSRGGEETQYF
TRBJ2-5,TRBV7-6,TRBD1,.,TGTGCCAGCAGCTTAGCGCCCCAGGGGGCGGGGGAGACCCAGTACTTC,CASSLAPQGAGETQYF
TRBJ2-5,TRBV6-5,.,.,TGTGCCAGCAGTTACCAGTCGCCGAGGGAGACCCAGTACTTC,CASSYQSPRETQYF
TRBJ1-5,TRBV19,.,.,TGTGCCAGTAGTATTAAAGTGACAACTAGCAATCAGCCCCAGCATTTT,CASSIKVTTSNQPQHF